This TCR beta chain was sequenced for a study of OX40 agonist ivuxolimab in advanced cancers. In the study overall: The costimulatory receptor OX40 (CD134) was targeted by ivuxolimab, a fully human IgG2 agonistic monoclonal antibody. The paper describes the monotherapy dose-escalation part (N = 52 patients) of the phase I trial of ivuxolimab. Patients were allowed to have had prior anti-PD-1, anti-PD-L1 or anti-CTLA-4 therapy, and approximately 40% of the dose-escalation patients had previously received checkpoint inhibitors. The point of sequencing TCRbeta in the periphery was to test whether ivuxolimab changed TCR sequence diversity and drove clonal T-cell expansion. Partial responses were achieved by three dose-escalation patients, of whom one had hepatocellular carcinoma and two had cutaneous melanoma. Intravenous ivuxolimab was administered to patients every 2 weeks at six dose levels: 0.01, 0.1, 0.3, 1.5, 3 and 10 mg/kg. A male proportion of almost 85% and a mean age of 60 years, ranging from about 20 to 85, were recorded for the dose-escalation cohort. Among the roughly 52 dose-escalation patients, some 19 had hepatocellular carcinoma, approximately 15 melanoma, 9 renal cell carcinoma and 9 head and neck cancer.

Its CDR3 holds 15 amino acids, cysteine through phenylalanine. CDR3 DNA only is kept here, 45 bases in frame from base 1. Trimming takes 4 bases off V and 1 base off J; junction bases not matched to a gene: 4. CDR1 and CDR2 are drawn from the germline V gene: MRHNA, SNTAGT. Genomic DNA was isolated from the sorted cells so that the TCRbeta CDR3 region could be sequenced. TCRbeta CDR3 regions were sequenced using the immunoSEQ Assay. In its TCRdb copy, this immuneACCESS table keeps in-frame sequences only and misses some clones. Where compared with another copy, unresolved V genes explain less than half of these, and the others have no known cause. This sample is represented by tens of thousands of clones; 90% of them were singletons. Of the sample, about 0.35% is held by the ten largest clones. Patients with autoimmune disease history or receiving systemic immunosuppression were excluded from the trial. Peripheral blood for TCR sequencing was collected from all dose cohorts at baseline, on cycle 4 day 1, and on cycle 7 day 1. The samples were taken from a phase I, first-in-human, multicenter, open-label dose-escalation trial of ivuxolimab. Adults with locally advanced or metastatic melanoma, renal cell, hepatocellular, or head and neck squamous cell carcinoma were enrolled in the trial. Before TCR sequencing, CD4+ T cells and CD8+ T cells were sorted from peripheral blood as separate populations.

Comments on this clone: This receptor's antigen is unknown. Nothing much larger sits one base from this clone, and base qualities are not available.

Overall study results and their limits: In the 0.1-3.0 mg/kg groups, partial responders were among the patients with the lowest normalized peripheral clonal expansion, particularly in CD8+ T cells. Low levels of normalized T-cell clonal expansion were also seen in some nonresponding patients. The antigen specificity of the peripheral T cells that underwent clonal expansion was not determined. On average, CD8+ T cells showed more expanded clones than CD4+ T cells after ivuxolimab. Clonal expansion of both CD4+ and CD8+ blood T cells was observed from baseline to week 6 at doses 0.1 to 3.0 mg/kg.

Sequences were derived from CD4+ or CD8+ T cells sorted from blood, sampled in a trial of the OX40 agonist ivuxolimab. The chain is assembled from TRBV6-4 and TRBJ1-1, and TRBD1 matches 9 of the central bases. This clonotype was obtained from an adult with an advanced solid tumor such as melanoma, head and neck, liver or kidney cancer. The DNA sequence reads TGTGCCAGCAGTGTGGACAGGGGAGCGAACACTGAAGCTTTCTTT. This codes for CASSVDRGANTEAFF.